The 26 T cell receptor beta chains reported below all come from one sample, sequenced in a study of PD-1 blockade in classical Hodgkin lymphoma. As to time point: cycle 4 day 1 (C4D1), after 5 to 7 weeks of nivolumab. Brentuximab vedotin exposure varied among the patients, all of whom had relapsed after autologous stem cell transplantation. The authors purified CD4+ T cells from thawed PBMCs by magnetic negative selection. The assay was immunoSEQ multiplex PCR, and TCRdb's table has in-frame clones only and misses some. The sample contains 25,000 to 35,000 clones, 75% to 90% of which appear only once. Material: CD4+ T cells from blood, obtained before the fourth cycle of nivolumab. These receptors originate from a human donor with classical Hodgkin lymphoma.

The chain couples TRBV5-4 to TRBJ1-1; 9 bases are shared with TRBD1. CDR3 length equals 16 residues. V shed 1 base and J 7 bases; nucleotides not matched to a gene: 11. CDR1 is SGHNT, CDR2 YYREEE, per germline (reference sequence). For the CDR3, the DNA is TGTGCCAGCAGCTTGCGATGGGGACAGGGCCTCCTTGAAGCTTTCTTT. Residues: CASSLRWGQGLLEAFF. The full variable domain, rest sourced from reference TRBV5-4 and TRBJ1-1, is ETGVTQSPTHLIKTRGQQVTLRCSSQSGHNTVSWYQQALGQGPQFIFQYYREEENGRGNFPPRFSGLQFPNYSSELNVNALELDDSALYLCASSLRWGQGLLEAFFGQGTRLTVV.

This clone was found once. This chain joins TRBV7-2 and TRBJ2-3, with D possibly being TRBD1 or TRBD2 (5 bases each). Trimming pared 7 bases from V and 2 bases from J, leaving 16 bases between. Germline CDR1 is SGHTA and CDR2 is FQGNSA. CDR3 length equals 15 residues. CDR3 residues: CASTPRGGNTDTQYF. The CDR3 nucleotides read TGTGCCAGCACCCCCCGGGGCGGTAACACAGATACGCAGTATTTT.

J is TRBJ2-5 and V is TRBV2; D not certain. V was cut by 8 bases and J by 2 bases, with 9 bases left in between. The CDR3 extends over 12 amino acids. CDR1 and CDR2 (germline): SNHLY, FYNNEI. The CDR3 DNA reads TGTGCCAGCTCAGAGTATCAAGAGACCCAGTACTTC. This gives the protein CASSEYQETQYF.

The rearrangement links TRBV28 to TRBJ2-2; 7 positions match TRBD1. Germline assignment: CDR1 MDHEN and CDR2 SYDVKM. The length of the CDR3 is 15 residues. V trimming: 6 bases; J trimming: 4 bases; junction bases outside the gene matches: 8. CDR3 DNA: TGTGCCAGCAGCTACATGGACAGGTTCACCGGGGAGCTGTTTTTT. As protein: CASSYMDRFTGELFF. Using reference TRBV28 and TRBJ2-2 for the parts outside the CDR3, the full variable domain is DVKVTQSSRYLVKRTGEKVFLECVQDMDHENMFWYRQDPGLGLRLIYFSYDVKMKEKGDIPEGYSVSREKKERFSLILESASTNQTSMYLCASSYMDRFTGELFFGEGSRLTVL.

This rearrangement joins TRBV7-9 to TRBJ2-1; D is undetermined. CDR1 is SEHNR and CDR2 is FQNEAQ in the germline V gene (reference sequence). This CDR3 spans 14 amino acids. V lost 5 bases to trimming and J lost 8 bases, with 16 bases between them. The CDR3 sequence: CASSPSLLLDEQFF. For the CDR3, the DNA is TGTGCCAGCAGCCCGAGCTTATTACTTGATGAGCAGTTCTTC.

The rearrangement links TRBV11-1 to TRBJ2-5; perhaps TRBD1 as D (5 bases). This CDR3 is built from 14 residues. CDR1 and CDR2 from the germline V gene are SGHAT and FQDESV (reference sequence). V lost 2 bases, J lost 4 bases, and 11 bases lay in between. The CDR3 reads CASSLQGRGETQYF. For the CDR3, the DNA is TGTGCCAGCAGCTTACAGGGAAGGGGAGAGACCCAGTACTTC.

A note on this clone: The CDR3 does not close with the conserved phenylalanine or tryptophan, likely indicating a read error. No DNA is shown, since the ends of the CDR3 on it are uncertain; the CDR3 is the one TCRdb lists. The chain employs TRBV7-2 and TRBJ2-4. Germline V lookup: CDR1 SGHTA, CDR2 FQGNSA. A total of 8 residues make up the CDR3, ends included. Here the CDR3 reads CASSLGVV.

This clone was seen only once. The rearrangement joins TRBV10-3 to TRBJ2-7; D is perhaps TRBD2 (5 bases). This CDR3 is built from 13 residues. V was trimmed by 4 bases and J by 5 bases, leaving 12 bases between them. CDR1 and CDR2 (germline): ENHRY, SYGVKD. CDR3 region: CAISAGWEHEQYF. The CDR3 DNA reads as TGTGCCATCAGTGCCGGGTGGGAGCACGAGCAGTACTTC.

This clone was counted a single time. DNA for the CDR3: TGCAGCGGCCGGACTAGCGGGAGGGCTAGCACAGATACGCAGTATTTT. Protein: CSGRTSGRASTDTQYF. The chain carries TRBV29-1 and TRBJ2-3, with 15 bases matching TRBD2. This CDR3 contains 16 residues. Per germline, CDR1 SQVTM and CDR2 ANQGSEA. Unmatched junction bases numbered 5, after V lost 7 bases and J lost 0 bases.

The CDR3 DNA reads TGTGCCAGCACCCTTCCTCTGGGGACAGGGGACTACGAGCAGTACTTC. Protein: CASTLPLGTGDYEQYF. The chain joins TRBV28 to TRBJ2-7; 10 positions agree with TRBD1. V shed 7 bases, J shed 3 bases, and the junction held 12 bases outside the gene matches. Germline CDR1 and CDR2: MDHEN and SYDVKM. This CDR3 is built from 16 residues.

V gene TRBV19 combines with J gene TRBJ2-1; 9 bases match TRBD2. The length of the CDR3 is 14 residues. V shed 3 bases and J 8 bases; nucleotides not matched to a gene: 5. Germline lookup yields CDR1 LNHDA and CDR2 SQIVND (reference sequence). CDR3 DNA: TGTGCCAGTAGTATTAGCGGGAGTACCCATGAGCAGTTCTTC. Protein: CASSISGSTHEQFF.

This clone was seen only once. The V gene is TRBV5-6, the J gene TRBJ2-7, with D unclear. The CDR3 has 14 amino acids. Trimming took 4 bases from V and 4 from J, leaving 15 bases between them. Germline CDR1 SGHDT, CDR2 YYEEEE. The CDR3 coding sequence is TGTGCCAGCAGCCGGGTACCCCTAGAGTACGAGCAGTACTTC. It is translated as CASSRVPLEYEQYF.

The V and J genes are TRBV10-1 and TRBJ2-1; 11 bases agree with TRBD2. Germline trimming cut 3 bases from V and 5 bases from J; bases unmatched to any gene: 3. Looked up from germline, CDR1 is WNHNN and CDR2 is SYGVQD (reference sequence). The length of the CDR3 is 15 residues. The CDR3 coding sequence is TGCGCCAGCAGTGAAAGGACTAGCGGGCACAATGAGCAGTTCTTC. Its translation is CASSERTSGHNEQFF.

This rearrangement joins TRBV9 to TRBJ1-1; TRBD1 matches at 10 bases. This CDR3 has 16 residues. V trimming: 3 bases; J trimming: 4 bases; junction bases outside the gene matches: 9. The germline gives CDR1 SGDLS, CDR2 YYNGEE. CDR3 loop: CASSAGTGARTTEAFF. Written as DNA, the CDR3 is TGTGCCAGCAGCGCTGGGACAGGGGCAAGGACCACTGAAGCTTTCTTT.

The sample holds a few counts of this clone. The V call is TRBV7-9, the J call TRBJ1-2; TRBD1 is a possible D gene (5 bases). This CDR3 contains 16 residues. V was pared by 5 bases and J by 0 bases, with 16 bases between. Germline V gene data show CDR1 as SEHNR and CDR2 as FQNEAQ (reference sequence). CDR3 DNA: TGTGCCAGCAGCCCTATGCCGGGGCGAGCTAACTATGGCTACACCTTC. It specifies CASSPMPGRANYGYTF. Based on the CDR3 plus reference TRBV7-9 and TRBJ1-2, the full variable domain is DTGVSQNPRHKITKRGQNVTFRCDPISEHNRLYWYRQTLGQGPEFLTYFQNEAQLEKSRLLSDRFSAERPKGSFSTLEIQRTEQGDSAMYLCASSPMPGRANYGYTFGSGTRLTVV.

J is TRBJ2-7 and V is TRBV6-1, with TRBD2 matching over 9 bases. Germline-derived CDR1 and CDR2 are MNHNS and SASEGT. V was clipped by 1 base and J by 2 bases; unmatched bases: 3. This CDR3 has 15 residues. CDR3 coding DNA: TGTGCCAGCAGTGAAGGACTAGCGGTACCCTACGAGCAGTACTTC. Its translation: CASSEGLAVPYEQYF.

This clone was counted between two and nine times. The chain employs TRBV14 and TRBJ2-5; the D is unclear. The CDR3 spans 13 residues. V lost 0 bases and J lost 5, with 7 bases in between. Germline values: CDR1 SGHDN, CDR2 FVKESK. The CDR3 here is CASSQEWTETQYF. For the CDR3, the DNA is TGTGCCAGCAGCCAAGAATGGACGGAGACCCAGTACTTC.

CDR3 loop: CSVAGSGRANEQFF. CDR3 nucleotides: TGCAGCGTTGCCGGAAGCGGGAGGGCCAATGAGCAGTTCTTC. The V call is TRBV29-1, the J call TRBJ2-1; 10 positions match TRBD2. V gave up 4 bases and J gave up 6 bases; unmatched junction bases: 6. The CDR3 has 14 amino acids. CDR1 is SQVTM, CDR2 ANQGSEA, per germline.

This chain uses TRBV7-2 with TRBJ1-5, with TRBD1 as a possible D gene (6 bases). Germline CDR1 and CDR2: SGHTA and FQGNSA. There are 15 residues in the CDR3. V was cut by 1 base and J by 4 bases, with 11 bases left in between. Here the CDR3 reads CASSLGGARNQPQHF. CDR3 sequence (DNA): TGTGCCAGCAGCTTAGGGGGGGCTCGGAATCAGCCCCAGCATTTT.

This clone was detected once. The chain employs TRBV7-9 and TRBJ2-2; D ambiguous. Germline values: CDR1 SEHNR, CDR2 FQNEAQ (reference sequence). V was cut by 5 bases and J by 4 bases, with 14 bases left in between. This CDR3 has 15 residues. The CDR3 DNA follows: TGTGCCAGCAGCCCACAATATCACACCACCGGGGAGCTGTTTTTT. Its protein product is CASSPQYHTTGELFF.

The V call is TRBV6-5, the J call TRBJ2-1; 8 bases match TRBD2. Germline loops: CDR1 MNHEY, CDR2 SVGAGI. V lost 2 bases, J lost 7 bases, and 7 bases stayed unmatched. This CDR3 is 15 amino acids long. CDR3 protein: CASSYEAGVNNEQFF. Written as DNA, the CDR3 is TGTGCCAGCAGTTACGAAGCGGGAGTAAATAATGAGCAGTTCTTC.

This clone occurred once. V usage is TRBV19 and J usage is TRBJ2-2, with TRBD2 matching 7 bases. Germline V gene sequence: CDR1 LNHDA, CDR2 SQIVND (reference sequence). Germline trimming cut 0 bases from V and 6 bases from J; bases unmatched to any gene: 7. This CDR3 comprises 16 residues. As DNA, the CDR3 is TGTGCCAGTAGTATAGATCGTCGGGGGAGGGCCGGGGAGCTGTTTTTT. It codes for CASSIDRRGRAGELFF.

The rearrangement joins TRBV2 to TRBJ1-4, with 7 bases aligning to TRBD1. The CDR3 is 14 residues long. Unmatched junction bases numbered 8, after V lost 5 bases and J lost 8 bases. Germline CDR1 SNHLY, CDR2 FYNNEI. CDR3 sequence (DNA): TGTGCCAGCAGTAATACAGGGACAGCAGAAAAACTGTTTTTT. It specifies CASSNTGTAEKLFF.

The V gene is TRBV29-1, the J gene TRBJ2-7; possibly TRBD2 for D (6 bases). Between the trimmed V and J ends, which lost 6 bases and 5 bases, there was a span of 17 bases. There are 13 residues in the CDR3. Germline V lookup: CDR1 SQVTM, CDR2 ANQGSEA. The CDR3 here is CSVLPLGLNEQYF. CDR3 nucleotide sequence: TGCAGCGTACTCCCTTTGGGACTCAACGAGCAGTACTTC.

The chain has TRBV5-5 and TRBJ1-4; possibly TRBD1 for D (6 bases). The length of the CDR3 is 14 residues. Germline V gene sequence: CDR1 SGHKS, CDR2 YYEKEE (reference sequence). Trimming shortened V by 4 bases and J by 2 bases, and 9 bases separated the two germline ends. The CDR3 here is CASSPGVTNEKLFF. DNA of the CDR3: TGTGCCAGCAGCCCAGGGGTTACTAATGAAAAACTGTTTTTT.

The rearrangement uses TRBV6-5 and TRBJ1-2, with D perhaps matching TRBD1 (6 bases). Germline V gives CDR1 MNHEY, CDR2 SVGAGI. V was shortened by 2 bases and J by 8 bases, with 12 bases between the two germline ends. This CDR3 region has 13 residues. The DNA of the CDR3 is TGTGCCAGCAGTTACCTACAGGGACGAGGCTACACCTTC. It codes for CASSYLQGRGYTF.